This T cell receptor (beta chain) is drawn from a study of blood T cell repertoires in COVID-19 (dated by TCRdb to 2018 to 2021). Background on the whole study: Collaborator samples came from the United States, Italy and Spain and covered acute and convalescent phases of COVID-19. Sample metadata almost always included a de-identified subject ID, COVID-19 status, age in years and sex. The material from the prospective study consisted of cDNA or gDNA derived from T cells, B-cell-depleted T cells, or PBMCs. Where available, HLA class I and class II types were taken from metadata supplied by the sample provider and were not determined by assay-based typing. A freely available public database, intended as a resource for researchers studying the immune response to SARS-CoV-2, is where the repertoires were released. The samples were drawn from two sources: the first 160 participants of the ongoing ImmuneRACE study, and approximately 1,300 subjects contributed by 6 global collaborators. The dataset comprised deeply sampled blood TCRbeta repertoires from subjects exposed to, actively infected with, or recovered from COVID-19.

A second Seattle source provided samples from volunteer blood donors who had recovered from COVID-19. Whole blood was collected in K2EDTA tubes by collaborating institutions according to the institutions' own protocols. For TCRbeta analysis, collaborator samples were shipped as frozen whole blood, as isolated PBMCs, or as DNA extracted from either sample type. As to this clone: What antigen it recognizes has not been identified. Base-call qualities are not available, and no considerably larger clone is one nucleotide away.

TCRbeta CDR3 regions were amplified from genomic DNA using the immunoSEQ Assay, a bias-controlled multiplex PCR. The paper's data handling went like this. The number of nucleated cells in each sample was estimated by amplification of reference gene primers within the assay. Sequence reads were collapsed and filtered to measure the absolute abundance of every unique TCRbeta CDR3 rearrangement. For each sample, productive Simpson clonality was calculated as the square root of Simpson's diversity index over productive rearrangements. TCRdb re-hosts the immuneACCESS table, in-frame sequences only. Its copies lack some clones; in the studies checked, an unresolved V gene accounts for under half of them, and the cause for the rest is not known. V and J calls and clone size come straight from that table; D and trimming were deduced from the DNA. The sample has some 210,000 clones on record, approximately 88% of them singletons. The top ten constitute around 6.5% of the sample.

What the research found in general, with its limitations: How much clinical and demographic metadata was included differed by source and by participant, and the metadata was provided uncurated.

Counted from cysteine to phenylalanine, this CDR3 has 15 amino acids. The DNA shown is the 45-base CDR3, in frame from base 1. The germline V gene (reference sequence) provides CDR1 MNHEY and CDR2 SMNVEV. V lost 10 bases and J lost 2 bases, and the count of bases not matched to a germline gene is 9. The sequence derives from a man aged 55-75 years who had recovered from COVID-19. The rearranged segments are TRBV27 and TRBJ1-2, and TRBD1 aligns with 11 junction nucleotides. The sequenced material came from peripheral blood. The DNA sequence is TGTGCCACCTCTCCGGGACAGGGGGGGAACTATGGCTACACCTTC. This translates into CATSPGQGGNYGYTF.